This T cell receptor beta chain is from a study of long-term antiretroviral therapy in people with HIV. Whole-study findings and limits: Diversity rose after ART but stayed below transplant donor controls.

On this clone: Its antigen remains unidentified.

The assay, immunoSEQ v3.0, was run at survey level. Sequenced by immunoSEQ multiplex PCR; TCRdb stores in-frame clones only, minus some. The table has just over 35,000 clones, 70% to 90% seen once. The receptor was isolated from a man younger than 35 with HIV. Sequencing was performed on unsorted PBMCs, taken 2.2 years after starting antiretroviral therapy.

The CDR3 here is CASSFGLAGGYEQYF. The CDR3 coding sequence is TGTGCCAGCAGCTTTGGTCTAGCGGGAGGTTACGAGCAGTACTTC. The J gene is TRBJ2-7, the V gene TRBV11-2; TRBD2 matches at 11 bases. Germline CDR1 and CDR2: SGHAT and FQNNGV. After removal of 3 bases from V and 4 bases from J, the junction contained 5 bases not matched to a gene. The CDR3 has 15 residues.